This T cell receptor (beta chain) comes out of a study of cytomegalovirus exposure and HLA in healthy donors. As for this clone: Its cognate antigen is unknown.

Study-level findings and limits: Later on, a genetic analysis was performed. It linked a missense variant in DCLRE1C with V- and J-gene trimming of TCR beta.

A multiplex PCR was run with 60 Vbeta primers and 13 Jbeta primers. Sequencing was performed with immunoSEQ multiplex PCR; in TCRdb, only in-frame clones are kept and a portion is missing. This sample has under 150,000 clones; roughly three quarters occur once, and the top ten carry under 4.5%. The CDR3 is 14 residues long. In germline, CDR1 is SNHLY, CDR2 FYNNEI. V was shortened by 7 bases and J by 2 bases, with 12 bases between the two germline ends. The sequenced sample consisted of PBMCs. This sequence joins TRBV2 and TRBJ2-4; perhaps TRBD1 as D (5 bases). This receptor was taken from a man aged 18 to 29 in good health and CMV-seronegative. The CDR3 loop reads CASTVDTSKNIQYF. CDR3 DNA sequence: TGTGCCAGCACCGTGGACACTTCCAAAAACATTCAGTACTTC.